This T cell receptor beta chain originates from a study of blood T cell repertoires in COVID-19. This clone has a single count. TCRdb's copy holds only in-frame clones and misses some; the assay was immunoSEQ multiplex PCR. The repertoire holds about 360,000 clones, with 70% to 90% as singletons. This CDR3 is 14 amino acids long. J gave up 5 bases and V 3 bases, and 4 bases lay outside the gene matches. Germline CDR1 is SGHKS and CDR2 is YYEKEE (reference sequence). The chain carries TRBV5-5 and TRBJ2-5, with TRBD2 identical over 10 bases. The sequenced sample consisted of peripheral blood. The source of this sequence is a woman in her fifties or sixties with COVID-19, enrolled during active disease. DNA for the CDR3: TGTGCCAGCAGCTCCCTGGGACTAGCGGAGACCCAGTACTTC. Amino acids: CASSSLGLAETQYF.